The 5 T cell receptor beta chains listed next were all sequenced from one sample in a study of identical twins. TCRdb reprocessed the 5' RACE reads via MiXCR and lists one record per CDR3 protein. The profile shows some 710,000 distinct CDR3 sequences, roughly 6.2% of them singletons. The sequenced material came from naive T cells sorted from blood. The receptor set was obtained from a man between 18 and 35 years old in good health.

This clonotype was picked up a small number of times. The V call is TRBV25-1, the J call TRBJ2-1; D remains ambiguous. The CDR3 has 13 residues. V was trimmed by 10 bases and J by 0 bases, leaving 10 bases between them. Germline CDR1 is MGHDK and CDR2 is SYGVNS. The CDR3 DNA is TGTGCCACCTCAGATGACTCCTACAATGAGCAGTTCTTC. Its translation: CATSDDSYNEQFF.

V usage is TRBV4-1 and J usage is TRBJ2-2; 7 positions match TRBD1. The CDR3 extends over 17 amino acids. V lost 0 bases and J lost 4; bases outside the gene matches: 8. The V gene's germline CDR1 is MGHRA and CDR2 YSYEKL. The CDR3 spells CASSQDKGQSPTGELFF. The DNA for the CDR3 is TGCGCCAGCAGCCAAGATAAGGGACAGAGTCCCACCGGGGAGCTGTTTTTT.

This clonotype was seen repeatedly, ten times or more. The chain links TRBV27 to TRBJ1-2; perhaps TRBD1 as D (5 bases). Germline lookup yields CDR1 MNHEY and CDR2 SMNVEV (reference sequence). Trimming removed 5 bases from V and 9 bases from J, with 13 bases in between. This CDR3 is built from 12 residues. CDR3 bases: TGTGCCAGCAGTACCCCGGGGGAGAGCTACACCTTC. Its translation is CASSTPGESYTF.

The gene calls are TRBV2 and TRBJ2-1; TRBD2 matches 15 bases. The germline gives CDR1 SNHLY, CDR2 FYNNEI. There are 15 residues in the CDR3. V lost 6 bases and J lost 5; bases outside the gene matches: 2. In nucleotides, the CDR3 is TGTGCCAGCAGGGGGACTAGCGGGGGGAACAATGAGCAGTTCTTC. It codes for CASRGTSGGNNEQFF.

At least ten counts were recorded for this clonotype. The J gene is TRBJ2-1, the V gene TRBV10-3, with 11 positions matching TRBD2. CDR1 and CDR2 from the germline V gene are ENHRY and SYGVKD. V lost 3 bases to trimming and J lost 6 bases; unmatched junction nucleotides: 10. The length of the CDR3 is 17 residues. The DNA for the CDR3 is TGTGCCATCAGTGACCCGGGACTAGCGGAGGTGGGCAATGAGCAGTTCTTC. Its protein product is CAISDPGLAEVGNEQFF.